Below, 24 T cell receptor beta chains from the same sample are listed, as sequenced in a study of tumor-infiltrating lymphocytes in primary liver carcinoma. A primer matching the constant region was used to make TCR beta cDNA from 500 to 650 ng of total RNA. Investigators got TCR beta libraries out of three nested multiplex PCR rounds, done with slightly modified ARM-PCR. TRBV1-TRBV30 forward primers paired with a C-beta reverse primer were used in the first two PCR rounds, which ran approximately 11 cycles each. TCRdb re-called the multiplex PCR reads through MiXCR, storing one row per CDR3 protein. The profile shows 200,000 or so distinct CDR3 sequences, approximately 65% of them singletons. Alongside blood RNA obtained from unsorted whole blood, germline DNA was also extracted. Sequencing was carried out using peripheral blood. These receptor sequences come from a woman aged 55-75 years with primary liver carcinoma and hepatitis B virus infection.

For this clonotype: Compared with germline, one end of the junction differs, possibly owing to a read error. The CDR3 here is CASSQTYTGGSPYEPYF. Written as DNA, the CDR3 is TGTGCCAGCAGCCAAACGTATACAGGGGGTTCACCCTACGAGCCGTACTTC. This sequence joins TRBV14 and TRBJ2-7; 8 bases map to TRBD1. Germline CDR1 SGHDN, CDR2 FVKESK. The CDR3 loop spans 17 amino acids. The full variable domain, with the rest looked up from reference TRBV14 and TRBJ2-7, is EAGVTQFPSHSVIEKGQTVTLRCDPISGHDNLYWYRRVMGKEIKFLLHFVKESKQDESGMPNNRFLAERTGGTYSTLKVQPAELEDSGVYFCASSQTYTGGSPYEPYFGPGTRLTVT.

Only a few counts were recorded for this clonotype. V is TRBV5-6 and J is TRBJ1-6; the D is unclear. Trimming removed 2 bases from V and 9 bases from J, with 18 bases in between. Germline loops: CDR1 SGHDT, CDR2 YYEEEE. The CDR3 is made up of 16 amino acids. Here the CDR3 reads CASSLRRAFSSSPLHF. CDR3 DNA sequence: TGTGCCAGCAGCTTACGGCGAGCTTTTTCATCTTCACCCCTCCACTTT.

As to this clonotype: Compared with germline, one end of the junction differs, possibly owing to a read error. The chain uses TRBV11-2 and TRBJ2-5; 10 nucleotides match TRBD2. Looked up from germline, CDR1 is SGHAT and CDR2 is FQNNGV. This CDR3 contains 16 residues. DNA of the CDR3: TGTGCCATCAGCGCCCGACTAGCGGGCGTTGGTAGGACCCAGTACTTC. It specifies CAISARLAGVGRTQYF.

This clonotype was found a few times. The J gene is TRBJ1-1, the V gene TRBV30; D call uncertain. CDR3 length equals 13 residues. V shed 0 bases and J shed 2 bases, with 7 bases lying between them. The germline gives CDR1 GTSNPN, CDR2 SVGIG (reference sequence). The DNA for the CDR3 is TGTGCCTGGAGTGTACACACCAACACTGAAGCTTTCTTT. Its protein is CAWSVHTNTEAFF.

To note about this clonotype: No conserved phenylalanine or tryptophan is present at the end of the CDR3, so a read error is the likely explanation. The limits of the CDR3 on the DNA are not certain, so only TCRdb's listed CDR3 is given. The J gene is TRBJ2-1, the V gene TRBV6-1; no check of the table's D call, TRBD2, against the DNA was made. Ends included, the CDR3 has 15 residues. CDR1 is MNHNS, CDR2 SASEGT, per germline. CDR3: CASREKTMPIHEQSS.

The V and J genes are TRBV11-2 and TRBJ1-3; D not resolved. There are 15 residues in the CDR3. V was clipped by 0 bases and J by 0 bases, with 6 bases between them. Germline V lookup: CDR1 SGHAT, CDR2 FQNNGV. The CDR3: CASSLDGYSGNTIYF. The CDR3 DNA reads TGTGCCAGCAGCTTAGACGGATACTCTGGAAACACCATATATTTT.

The count of this clonotype is one. The V call is TRBV29-1, the J call TRBJ1-1, with D unresolved. Germline V gene lookup returns CDR1 SQVTM and CDR2 ANQGSEA. The germline V and J ends were trimmed by 4 bases and 14 bases, with 26 bases remaining between them. The CDR3 has 14 amino acids. The CDR3 nucleotides are TGCAGCGTTGGAGATCTTGGGGTGAAGAGAGGAGCATTCTTT. It is translated as CSVGDLGVKRGAFF.

The gene calls are TRBV5-1 and TRBJ2-7; D call uncertain. CDR1 and CDR2 (germline): SGHRS, YFSETQ. Trimming took 4 bases from V and 13 from J, leaving 18 bases between them. The CDR3 runs to 12 residues. The CDR3 protein is CASSPVLGPTYF. The CDR3 DNA is TGCGCCAGCAGCCCCGTTTTGGGCCCTACCTACTTC. The complete variable domain, with remaining parts taken from reference TRBV5-1 and TRBJ2-7, reads KAGVTQTPRYLIKTRGQQVTLSCSPISGHRSVSWYQQTPGQGLQFLFEYFSETQRNKGNFPGRFSGRQFSNSRSEMNVSTLELGDSALYLCASSPVLGPTYFGPGTRLTVT.

For this clonotype: This clone may be a read error of a much larger clone one base away. This chain connects TRBV6-5 to TRBJ1-1, with D possibly TRBD1 on 6 matching bases. Trimming took 7 bases from V and 7 from J, leaving 19 bases between them. CDR1 MNHEY and CDR2 SVGAGI come from the germline V gene. The CDR3 spans 14 residues. CDR3 sequence: CASKKGGAFIEAFF. CDR3 in DNA: TGTGCCAGCAAAAAAGGGGGAGCCTTCATTGAAGCTTTCTTT.

In this sample, this clonotype turned up many times. The chain links TRBV12-3 or TRBV12-4 to TRBJ2-5; D is unresolved. V dropped 8 bases and J dropped 1 base, with 11 bases sitting between them. The CDR3 length is 13 residues. CDR3 residues: CASAMVSQETQYF. CDR3 coding DNA: TGTGCCAGCGCTATGGTCAGCCAAGAGACCCAGTACTTC.

The chain recombines TRBV29-1 with TRBJ2-6; possible D gene TRBD1, 5 bases. This CDR3 has 14 residues. Germline CDR1 reads SQVTM; CDR2 reads ANQGSEA. Trimming took off 3 bases at V and 12 bases at J, with 18 bases between the two ends. CDR3 nucleotides: TGCAGCGTTGATGCCGGCTCTGGGGCCGGCGTCCTGACTTTC. It is translated as CSVDAGSGAGVLTF.

Concerning this clonotype: The junction does not match germline at one end; this may be a read error. The chain combines TRBV6-1 with TRBJ2-7; D is ambiguous. Germline V CDR1 and CDR2: MNHNS, SASEGT. The CDR3 runs to 15 residues. CDR3 nucleotide sequence: TGTGCCAGCTGTGAACCCCAACTACTGAAGTATGAGCAGTACTTC. Translating gives CASCEPQLLKYEQYF.

V and J are TRBV29-1 and TRBJ1-5, with D hard to call. Germline V gives CDR1 SQVTM, CDR2 ANQGSEA. V was cut by 4 bases and J by 3 bases, with 10 bases left in between. The CDR3 has 13 amino acids. The CDR3 DNA is TGCAGCGTTGTGACATGGTACAATCAGCCCCAGCATTTT. This translates into CSVVTWYNQPQHF.

This chain links TRBV11-1 with TRBJ2-1, with D hard to call. With the DNA end fitting TRBJ2-7 better, the J assignment may be wrong. Germline V gives CDR1 SGHAT, CDR2 FQDESV (reference sequence). The CDR3 extends over 12 amino acids. The CDR3 loop reads CASSRLPSEQYF. CDR3 bases: TGTGCCAGCAGCCGACTTCCGTCGGAGCAGTACTTC.

Concerning this clonotype: This may stem from a read error, because a much larger clone lies one nucleotide away. The conserved final phenylalanine or tryptophan is absent from the CDR3, which likely points to a read error. This sequence joins TRBV29-1 and TRBJ1-1, with TRBD1 as a possible D gene (6 bases). V gave up 1 base and J gave up 4 bases, with 13 bases separating them. Germline values: CDR1 SQVTM, CDR2 ANQGSEA. This CDR3 comprises 14 residues. The CDR3 DNA reads TGCAGCGTTGAAGGCGGCAGGGGAAGCACTGAAGCTTTCCTT. Translating it yields CSVEGGRGSTEAFL.

Notes on this clonotype: A read error may be the cause here, since a much bigger clone is one base away. The chain has TRBV6-5 and TRBJ1-3; D might be TRBD1 (5 bases). V was clipped by 7 bases and J by 0 bases, with 19 bases between them. There are 17 residues in the CDR3. CDR1 is MNHEY, CDR2 SVGAGI, per germline. The CDR3 here is CASNRALTGPSGNTIYF. Here the CDR3 DNA reads TGTGCCAGCAATCGAGCCTTAACAGGACCCTCTGGAAACACCATATATTTT.

Remarks on this clonotype: It may be a read error: a sequence one base away is much more abundant. The CDR3 sequence is CASSEGGGREQFF. The DNA of the CDR3 is TGTGCCAGCAGTGAAGGGGGAGGGCGGGAGCAGTTCTTC. The rearrangement joins TRBV6-1 to TRBJ2-1; 7 positions agree with TRBD2. The CDR3 contains 13 residues. The trim removed 1 base at V and 10 bases at J, leaving 4 bases unmatched. From germline, CDR1 is MNHNS and CDR2 SASEGT.

As to this clonotype: Its ends do not fully match the called genes, so a read error is possible. This chain uses TRBV11-2 with TRBJ2-1, with D hard to call. The CDR3 loop spans 16 amino acids. Per germline, CDR1 SGHAT and CDR2 FQNNGV. CDR3 bases: TGTGCCAGCAGCTTAGATCTGACGGGTGGGGATGATGAGCAGCTCTTC. This sequence encodes CASSLDLTGGDDEQLF. Drawing the rest from reference TRBV11-2 and TRBJ2-1, the complete variable domain is EAGVAQSPRYKIIEKRQSVAFWCNPISGHATLYWYQQILGQGPKLLIQFQNNGVVDDSQLPKDRFSAERLKGVDSTLKIQPAKLEDSAVYLCASSLDLTGGDDEQLFGPGTRLTVL.

With regard to this clonotype: Without the conserved terminal phenylalanine or tryptophan, this CDR3 likely stems from a read error. This chain joins TRBV4-2 and TRBJ2-3; D perhaps matches TRBD2 (6 bases). The germline V gene has CDR1 LGHNA and CDR2 YNFKEQ. The CDR3 spans 14 residues. CDR3 sequence (DNA): TGTGCAAGCAGCCAAGAAGCGGGTTGGGATACGCAGTATTAT. Translated, it gives CASSQEAGWDTQYY.

This clonotype is labeled medium-sized. The V call is TRBV29-1, the J call TRBJ2-2; tentatively, D is TRBD2 (7 bases). Germline CDR1 and CDR2: SQVTM and ANQGSEA. CDR3 length: 14 residues. With 7 bases removed from V and 7 bases from J, the gap between germline ends came to 19 bases. Here the CDR3 reads CSAARGAGHGELFF. The CDR3 bases are TGCAGCGCCGCTCGGGGGGCCGGCCACGGGGAGCTGTTTTTT.

Remarks on this clonotype: Just one base apart from a much larger clone, this may be a read error. The chain uses TRBV5-6 and TRBJ2-1; D remains ambiguous. The CDR3 loop spans 17 amino acids. CDR1 and CDR2 from the germline V gene are SGHDT and YYEEEE. The CDR3 loop is CAGSSLSKTRSYNEQFF. The CDR3 DNA follows: TGTGCCGGCAGCTCCCTAAGTAAGACCCGTTCCTACAATGAGCAGTTCTTC.

With respect to this clonotype: This clone may be a read error of a much larger clone one base away. This rearrangement joins TRBV4-1 to TRBJ2-3; D remains unclear. Looked up from germline, CDR1 is MGHRA and CDR2 is YSYEKL. This CDR3 has 13 residues. CDR3 region: CASSQGASDTQFF. The CDR3 bases are TGCGCCAGCAGCCAAGGGGCATCCGATACGCAGTTTTTT.

Comments on this clonotype: Germline is not matched at one junction end, which may reflect a read error. CDR3 DNA: TGTACCAGCACCTACCGGGCTATCGGGGTCGATGAGCAGTTCTTC. This codes for CTSTYRAIGVDEQFF. The V and J genes are TRBV12-3 or TRBV12-4 and TRBJ2-1, with D possibly being TRBD2 (5 bases). The CDR3 consists of 15 residues.

Concerning this clonotype: Compared with germline, one end of the junction differs, possibly owing to a read error. The rearrangement joins TRBV11-2 to TRBJ2-6, with 7 bases matching TRBD2. The CDR3 has 16 amino acids. Germline values: CDR1 SGHAT, CDR2 FQNNGV. The CDR3 nucleotides read TGTGCCAGCAGCTTGGGAGGGAACTCTGTGGCCAACGTCCTGACTTTC. This sequence encodes CASSLGGNSVANVLTF.